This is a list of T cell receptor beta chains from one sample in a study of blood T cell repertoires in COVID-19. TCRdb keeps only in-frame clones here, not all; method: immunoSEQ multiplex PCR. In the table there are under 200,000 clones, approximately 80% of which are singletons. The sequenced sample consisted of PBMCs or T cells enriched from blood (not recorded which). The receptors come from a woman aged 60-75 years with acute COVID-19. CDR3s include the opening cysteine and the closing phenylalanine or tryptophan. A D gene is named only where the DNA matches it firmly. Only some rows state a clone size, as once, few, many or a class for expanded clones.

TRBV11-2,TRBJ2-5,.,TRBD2,CASSLERGLGETQYF,TGTGCCAGCAGCTTAGAGAGGGGACTAGGAGAGACCCAGTACTTC
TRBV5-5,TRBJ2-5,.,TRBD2,CASSPSTSWETQYF,TGTGCCAGCAGCCCTTCGACTAGCTGGGAGACCCAGTACTTC
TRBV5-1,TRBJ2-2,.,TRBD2,CASSLASGRQGTGELFF,TGCGCCAGCAGCTTGGCTAGCGGGAGACAGGGCACCGGGGAGCTGTTTTTT
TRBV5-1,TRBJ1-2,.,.,CASSLEDTYGYTF,TGCGCCAGCAGCTTGGAGGACACTTATGGCTACACCTTC
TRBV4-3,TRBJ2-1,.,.,CASSHLQGQGRQFF,TGCGCCAGCAGCCACCTCCAGGGGCAGGGCAGGCAGTTCTTC
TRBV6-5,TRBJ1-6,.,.,CASSYPSGSPLHF,TGTGCCAGCAGTTACCCCAGCGGTTCACCCCTCCACTTT
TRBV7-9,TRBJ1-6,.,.,CASSLGADNSPLHF,TGTGCCAGCAGCTTAGGGGCAGACAATTCACCCCTCCACTTT
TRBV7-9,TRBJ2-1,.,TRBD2,CASSLLGGSSYNEQFF,TGTGCCAGCAGCTTACTTGGCGGGAGCTCCTACAATGAGCAGTTCTTC
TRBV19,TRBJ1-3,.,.,CASSSSGSGNTIYF,TGTGCCAGTAGCAGCTCAGGGTCGGGAAACACCATATATTTT
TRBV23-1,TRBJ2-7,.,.,CWRTYYEQYF,TGCTGGAGGACCTACTACGAGCAGTACTTC
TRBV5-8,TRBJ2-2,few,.,CASSLPRAVGTGELFF,TGTGCCAGCAGCCTCCCCCGCGCGGTCGGTACCGGGGAGCTGTTTTTT
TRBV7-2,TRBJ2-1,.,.,CASSLGGVSYNEQFF,TGTGCCAGCAGCTTAGGCGGGGTCTCCTACAATGAGCAGTTCTTC
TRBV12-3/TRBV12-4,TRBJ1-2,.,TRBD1,CASSFGTGVGYTF,TGTGCCAGCAGTTTTGGGACAGGGGTTGGCTACACCTTC
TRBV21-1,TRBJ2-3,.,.,CASSTTPSPGGDRDTQYF,TGTGCCAGCAGCACCACACCCTCTCCCGGGGGGGACCGGGATACGCAGTATTTT
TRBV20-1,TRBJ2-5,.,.,CSSYSQETQYF,TGCAGTAGTTACAGCCAAGAGACCCAGTACTTC
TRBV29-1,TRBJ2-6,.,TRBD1,CSARDSSGANVLTF,TGCAGCGCGAGGGACAGCTCTGGGGCCAACGTCCTGACTTTC
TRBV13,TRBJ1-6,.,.,CASSLPRSNVPLHF,TGTGCCAGCAGCTTACCCCGGTCGAACGTCCCCCTCCACTTT
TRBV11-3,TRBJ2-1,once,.,CASSPFGQSYNEQFF,TGTGCCAGCAGCCCCTTTGGCCAATCCTACAATGAGCAGTTCTTC
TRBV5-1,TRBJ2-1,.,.,CASSFSPRGDEQFF,TGCGCCAGCAGCTTTTCCCCTAGGGGCGATGAGCAGTTCTTC
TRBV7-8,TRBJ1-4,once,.,CASSQDRGRNEKLFF,TGTGCCAGCAGCCAAGATCGTGGCAGAAATGAAAAACTGTTTTTT
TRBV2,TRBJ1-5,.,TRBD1,CASRPDRGDQPQHF,TGTGCCAGCAGACCCGACAGGGGCGATCAGCCCCAGCATTTT
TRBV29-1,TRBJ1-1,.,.,CSVRGYTEAFF,TGCAGCGTGCGGGGTTACACTGAAGCTTTCTTT
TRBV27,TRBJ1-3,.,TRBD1,CASSLTDRAGNTIYF,TGTGCCAGCAGTTTGACCGACAGGGCTGGAAACACCATATATTTT
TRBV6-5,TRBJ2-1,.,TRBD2,CASSYRLAVYNEQFF,TGTGCCAGCAGTTATCGACTAGCGGTTTACAATGAGCAGTTCTTC
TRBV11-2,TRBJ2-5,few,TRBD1,CASNANIGQGQETQYF,TGTGCCAGCAACGCAAATATCGGACAGGGGCAAGAGACCCAGTACTTC
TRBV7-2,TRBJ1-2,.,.,CASSPGDLQRGYTF,TGTGCCAGCAGCCCAGGGGACCTCCAGAGAGGCTACACCTTC
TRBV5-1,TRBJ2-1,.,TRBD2,CASATSGTSGWDEQFF,TGCGCCAGCGCGACCTCCGGGACTAGCGGATGGGATGAGCAGTTCTTC
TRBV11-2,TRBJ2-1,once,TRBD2,CASRLLAGSYNEQFF,TGTGCCAGCAGGCTCCTAGCGGGATCCTACAATGAGCAGTTCTTC
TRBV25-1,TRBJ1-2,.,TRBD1,CASSEADRAPAGYTF,TGTGCCAGCAGTGAAGCAGACAGGGCTCCGGCTGGCTACACCTTC
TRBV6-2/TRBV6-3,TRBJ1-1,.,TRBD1,CASSTGTGGPKAFF,TGTGCCAGCAGTACCGGGACAGGGGGCCCGAAAGCTTTCTTT
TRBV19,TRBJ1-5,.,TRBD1,CASSLPGTGNQPQHF,TGTGCCAGTAGCCTTCCCGGGACAGGCAATCAGCCCCAGCATTTT
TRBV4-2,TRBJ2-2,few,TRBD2,CASSLVAGARTGELFF,TGTGCCAGCAGCTTAGTAGCGGGAGCTCGAACCGGGGAGCTGTTTTTT
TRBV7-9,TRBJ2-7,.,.,CASSLGNRDLREQYF,TGTGCCAGCAGCTTAGGTAACAGGGACCTACGAGAGCAGTACTTC
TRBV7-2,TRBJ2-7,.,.,CASSLPLTYSYEQYF,TGTGCCAGCAGCCTACCCCTGACATACTCCTACGAGCAGTACTTC
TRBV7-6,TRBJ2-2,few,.,CASSNPLNTGELFF,TGTGCCAGCAGTAATCCACTAAACACCGGGGAGCTGTTTTTT
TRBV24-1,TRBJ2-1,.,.,CATSDRGLTYNEQFF,TGTGCCACCAGTGACCGGGGACTTACTTACAATGAGCAGTTCTTC
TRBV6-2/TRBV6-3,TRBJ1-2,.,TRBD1,CASSNRDSYGYTF,TGTGCCAGCAGTAACCGGGACAGCTATGGCTACACCTTC
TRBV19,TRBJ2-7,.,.,CASSIQGSDEQYF,TGTGCCAGTAGTATACAGGGCAGTGACGAGCAGTACTTC
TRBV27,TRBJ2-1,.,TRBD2,CASSLSWTSGGRSYNEQFF,TGTGCCAGCAGTTTATCGTGGACTAGCGGGGGGCGCTCCTACAATGAGCAGTTCTTC
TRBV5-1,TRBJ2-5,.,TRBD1,CASSLGHRGGETQYF,TGCGCCAGCAGCTTGGGACACAGGGGTGGGGAGACCCAGTACTTC
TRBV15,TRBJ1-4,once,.,CATRPSGTNEKLFF,TGTGCCACGCGGCCGTCGGGGACTAATGAAAAACTGTTTTTT
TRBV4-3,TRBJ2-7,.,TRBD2,CASSRGGVSYEQYF,TGCGCCAGCAGCCGGGGGGGAGTTTCCTACGAGCAGTACTTC
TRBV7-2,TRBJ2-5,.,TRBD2,CASSTPSRGRETQYF,TGTGCCAGCAGCACCCCCTCGCGGGGGAGAGAGACCCAGTACTTC
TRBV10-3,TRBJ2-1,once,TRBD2,CATMGTSGYNEQFF,TGTGCCACTATGGGGACTAGCGGGTACAATGAGCAGTTCTTC
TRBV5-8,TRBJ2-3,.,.,CASSLGGHYTDTQYF,TGTGCCAGCAGCTTGGGGGGACACTACACAGATACGCAGTATTTT
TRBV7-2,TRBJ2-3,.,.,CASSLTVADTQYF,TGTGCCAGCAGCTTGACAGTTGCAGATACGCAGTATTTT
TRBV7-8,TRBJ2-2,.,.,CASSLAPTTGELFF,TGTGCCAGCAGCTTAGCGCCCACTACCGGGGAGCTGTTTTTT
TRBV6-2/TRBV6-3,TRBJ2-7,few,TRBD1,CASSHGQGGYEQYF,TGTGCCAGCAGTCATGGACAGGGCGGCTACGAGCAGTACTTC
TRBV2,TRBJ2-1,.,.,CASSVGGAAAGYNEQFF,TGTGCCAGCAGTGTTGGGGGGGCTGCTGCCGGGTACAATGAGCAGTTCTTC
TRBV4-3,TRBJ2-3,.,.,CASSQDMGEVNFSGDTQYF,TGCGCCAGCAGCCAAGACATGGGGGAGGTTAATTTTTCGGGGGATACGCAGTATTTT
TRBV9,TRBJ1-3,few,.,CASSPRGRAGNTIYF,TGTGCCAGCAGCCCCAGGGGCAGGGCTGGAAACACCATATATTTT
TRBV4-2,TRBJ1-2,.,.,CASSQDSFRALTF,TGTGCCAGCAGCCAAGATTCGTTCAGGGCTCTCACCTTC
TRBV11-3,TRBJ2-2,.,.,CASADGQPNTGELFF,TGTGCCAGCGCCGATGGGCAGCCCAACACCGGGGAGCTGTTTTTT
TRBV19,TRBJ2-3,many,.,CASSMSAGSTDTQYF,TGTGCCAGTAGTATGTCTGCAGGGTCCACAGATACGCAGTATTTT
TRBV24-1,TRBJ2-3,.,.,CATSDLGVEDTQYF,TGTGCCACCAGTGATTTAGGGGTGGAAGATACGCAGTATTTT
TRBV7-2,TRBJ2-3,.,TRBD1,CASTRRGQATDTQYF,TGTGCCAGCACACGGCGTGGACAGGCCACAGATACGCAGTATTTT
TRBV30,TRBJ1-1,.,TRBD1,CAWTGMTGGTEAFF,TGTGCCTGGACCGGTATGACAGGGGGCACTGAAGCTTTCTTT
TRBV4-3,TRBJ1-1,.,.,CASRSTVNTEAFF,TGCGCCAGCAGGTCAACAGTGAACACTGAAGCTTTCTTT
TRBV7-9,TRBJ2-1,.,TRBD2,CASSLGGIGDYGYNEQFF,TGTGCCAGCAGCTTAGGTGGTATCGGGGACTACGGATACAATGAGCAGTTCTTC
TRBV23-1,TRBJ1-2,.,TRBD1,CASSRQPRDRGSNGYTF,TGCGCCAGCAGTCGACAACCTCGGGACAGGGGTTCAAATGGCTACACCTTC